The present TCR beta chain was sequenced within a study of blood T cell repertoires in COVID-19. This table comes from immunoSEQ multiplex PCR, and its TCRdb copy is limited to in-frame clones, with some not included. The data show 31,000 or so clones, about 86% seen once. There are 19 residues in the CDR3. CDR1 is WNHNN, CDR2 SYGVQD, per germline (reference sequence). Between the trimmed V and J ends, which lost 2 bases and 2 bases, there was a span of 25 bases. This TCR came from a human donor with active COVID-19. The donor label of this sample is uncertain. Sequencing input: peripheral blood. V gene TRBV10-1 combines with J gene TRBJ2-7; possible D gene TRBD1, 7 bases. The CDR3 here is CASSEPTIFGRGVTYEQYF. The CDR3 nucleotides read TGCGCCAGCAGTGAGCCCACAATCTTCGGCAGGGGGGTGACCTACGAGCAGTACTTC.